This T cell receptor beta chain was retrieved from a study of blood T cell repertoires in COVID-19. For the study at large: Acute and convalescent COVID-19 samples came from the United States, Italy and Spain. From T cells, B-cell-depleted T cells, or PBMCs came the material, which was cDNA or gDNA.

The CDR3 runs 14 residues. Trimming at V came to 5 bases and at J to 8 bases, leaving 8 bases not matched to a gene. In germline, CDR1 is SGHKS, CDR2 YYEKEE (reference sequence). Authors' analysis steps: Nucleated cell counts were estimated from reference gene primer amplification. Profiled with immunoSEQ multiplex PCR; TCRdb holds only in-frame clones, not every one. The V and J calls and clone size were taken over from that table, and D and trimming were inferred from the DNA. The table records 30,000 to 40,000 clones, roughly 93% of them present only once. Sequencing was carried out using peripheral blood. This sequence was found in a male donor with active COVID-19. The chain recombines TRBV5-5 with TRBJ1-4; 8 nucleotides agree with TRBD1. The chain's CDR3 is CASSYGQGTEKLFF. DNA of the CDR3: TGTGCCAGCAGTTACGGACAGGGAACAGAAAAACTGTTTTTT.